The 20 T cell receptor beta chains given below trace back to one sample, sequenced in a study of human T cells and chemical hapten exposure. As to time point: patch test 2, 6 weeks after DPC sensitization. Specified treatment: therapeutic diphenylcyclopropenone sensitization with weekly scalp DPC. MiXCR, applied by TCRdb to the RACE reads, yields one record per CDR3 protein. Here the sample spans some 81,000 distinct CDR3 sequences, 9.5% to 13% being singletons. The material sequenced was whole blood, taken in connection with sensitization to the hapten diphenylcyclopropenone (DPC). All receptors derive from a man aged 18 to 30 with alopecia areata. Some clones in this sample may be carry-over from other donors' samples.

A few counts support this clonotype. The DNA for the CDR3 is TGTGCCAGCAGTGCCCCGGGACAGGCCTACAATGAGCAGTTCTTC. This codes for CASSAPGQAYNEQFF. The chain employs TRBV2 and TRBJ2-1, with 8 bases aligning to TRBD1. Germline CDR1 and CDR2: SNHLY and FYNNEI. This CDR3 is built from 15 residues. The J segment lost 2 bases and the V segment lost 4 bases, leaving 4 bases of the junction unmatched.

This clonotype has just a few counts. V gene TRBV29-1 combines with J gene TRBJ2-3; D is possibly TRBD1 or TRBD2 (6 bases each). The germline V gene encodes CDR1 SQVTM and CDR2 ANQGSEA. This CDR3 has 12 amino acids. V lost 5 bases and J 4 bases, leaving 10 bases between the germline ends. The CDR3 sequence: CSVLEGADTQYF. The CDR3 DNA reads TGCAGCGTTCTGGAGGGGGCAGATACGCAGTATTTT.

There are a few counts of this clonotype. CDR3 in DNA: TGTGCCAGCAGCACCGACCCCTGGGGAGTAGATCAGCCCCAGCATTTT. This gives the protein CASSTDPWGVDQPQHF. The chain couples TRBV28 to TRBJ1-5; no clear D. Trimming left V 6 bases short and J 5 bases short, with 20 bases between. The CDR3 runs to 16 residues. Per the germline V gene, CDR1 is MDHEN and CDR2 is SYDVKM.

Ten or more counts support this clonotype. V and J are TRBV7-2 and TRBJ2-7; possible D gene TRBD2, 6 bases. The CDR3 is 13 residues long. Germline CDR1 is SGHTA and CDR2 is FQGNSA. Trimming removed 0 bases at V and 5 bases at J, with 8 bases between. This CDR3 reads CASSLAREDEQYF. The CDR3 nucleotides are TGTGCCAGCAGCTTAGCCAGGGAGGACGAGCAGTACTTC.

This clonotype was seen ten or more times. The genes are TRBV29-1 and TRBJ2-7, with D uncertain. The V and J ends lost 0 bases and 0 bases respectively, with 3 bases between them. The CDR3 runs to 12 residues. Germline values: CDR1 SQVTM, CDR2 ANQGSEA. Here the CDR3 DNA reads TGCAGCGTTGAAGACGGCTCCTACGAGCAGTACTTC. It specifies CSVEDGSYEQYF.

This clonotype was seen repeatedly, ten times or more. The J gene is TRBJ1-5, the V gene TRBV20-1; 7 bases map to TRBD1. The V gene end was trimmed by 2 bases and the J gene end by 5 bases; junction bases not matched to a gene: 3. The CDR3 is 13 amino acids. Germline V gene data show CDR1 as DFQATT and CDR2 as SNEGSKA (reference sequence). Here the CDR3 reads CSARTDRDQPQHF. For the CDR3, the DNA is TGCAGTGCTAGAACAGACAGGGATCAGCCCCAGCATTTT.

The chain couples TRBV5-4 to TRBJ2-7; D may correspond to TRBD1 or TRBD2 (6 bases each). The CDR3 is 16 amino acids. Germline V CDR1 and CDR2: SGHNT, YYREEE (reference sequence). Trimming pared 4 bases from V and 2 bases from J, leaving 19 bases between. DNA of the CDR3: TGTGCCAGCAGCCTGAAGCCGGGGGCCAGACCCTACGAGCAGTACGTC. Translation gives CASSLKPGARPYEQYV.

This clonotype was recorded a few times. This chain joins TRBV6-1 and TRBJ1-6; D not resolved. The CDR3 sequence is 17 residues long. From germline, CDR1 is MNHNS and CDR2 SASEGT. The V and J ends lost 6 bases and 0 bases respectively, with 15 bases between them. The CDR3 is CASSSTPFSSYNSPLHF. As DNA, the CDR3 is TGTGCCAGCAGCTCCACGCCTTTTAGCTCCTATAATTCACCCCTCCACTTT.

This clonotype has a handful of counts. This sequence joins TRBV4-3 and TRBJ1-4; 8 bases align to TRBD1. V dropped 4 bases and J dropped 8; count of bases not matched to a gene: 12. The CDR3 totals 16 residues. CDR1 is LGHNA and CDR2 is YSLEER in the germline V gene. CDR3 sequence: CASSPTGDLEGEKLFF. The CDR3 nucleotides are TGCGCCAGCAGCCCGACAGGGGATCTTGAGGGGGAAAAACTGTTTTTT.

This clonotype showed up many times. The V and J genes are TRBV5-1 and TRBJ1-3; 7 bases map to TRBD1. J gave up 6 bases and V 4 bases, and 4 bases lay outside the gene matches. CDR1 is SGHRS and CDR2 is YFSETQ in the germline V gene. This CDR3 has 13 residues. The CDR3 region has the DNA TGCGCCAGCAGCCCGGACAGGAAAAACACCATATATTTT. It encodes CASSPDRKNTIYF.

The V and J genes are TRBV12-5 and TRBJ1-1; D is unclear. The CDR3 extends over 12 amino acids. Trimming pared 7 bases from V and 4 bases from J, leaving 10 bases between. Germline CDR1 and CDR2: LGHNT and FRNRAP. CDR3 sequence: CASAAGSTEAFF. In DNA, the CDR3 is TGTGCTAGTGCTGCGGGAAGCACTGAAGCTTTCTTT.

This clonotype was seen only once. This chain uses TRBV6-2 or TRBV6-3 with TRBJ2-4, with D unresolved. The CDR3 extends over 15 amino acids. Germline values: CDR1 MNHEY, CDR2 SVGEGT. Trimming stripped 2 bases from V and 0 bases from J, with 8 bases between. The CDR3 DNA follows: TGTGCCAGCAGTTACCGAAGCATAGCCAAAAACATTCAGTACTTC. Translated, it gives CASSYRSIAKNIQYF.

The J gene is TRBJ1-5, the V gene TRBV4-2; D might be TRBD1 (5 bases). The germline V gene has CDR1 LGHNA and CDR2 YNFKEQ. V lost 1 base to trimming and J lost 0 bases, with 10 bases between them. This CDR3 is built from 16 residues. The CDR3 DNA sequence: TGTGCCAGCAGCCAAGGGGGCGGTTATAGCAATCAGCCCCAGCATTTT. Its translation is CASSQGGGYSNQPQHF.

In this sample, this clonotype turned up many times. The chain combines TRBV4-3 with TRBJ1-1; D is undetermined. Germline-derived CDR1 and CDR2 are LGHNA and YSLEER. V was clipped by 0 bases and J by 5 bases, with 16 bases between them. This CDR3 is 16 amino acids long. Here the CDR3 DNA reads TGCGCCAGCAGCCAAGATCATGGCAGCCTGGGGACTGAAGCTTTCTTT. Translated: CASSQDHGSLGTEAFF.

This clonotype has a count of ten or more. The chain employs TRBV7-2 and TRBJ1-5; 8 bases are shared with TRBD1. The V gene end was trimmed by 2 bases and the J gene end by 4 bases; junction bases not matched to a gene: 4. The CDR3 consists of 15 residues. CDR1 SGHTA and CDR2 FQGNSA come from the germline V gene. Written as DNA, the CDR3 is TGTGCCAGCAGCTTAAGACAGGGGCGTAATCAGCCCCAGCATTTT. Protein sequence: CASSLRQGRNQPQHF.

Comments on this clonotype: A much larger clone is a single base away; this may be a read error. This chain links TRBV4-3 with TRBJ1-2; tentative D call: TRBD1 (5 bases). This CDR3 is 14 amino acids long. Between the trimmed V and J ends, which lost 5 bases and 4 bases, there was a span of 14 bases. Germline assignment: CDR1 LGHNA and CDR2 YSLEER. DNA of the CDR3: TGCGCCAGCAGCAAGGCTCAGGGTCCCTATGGCTACACCTTC. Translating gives CASSKAQGPYGYTF.

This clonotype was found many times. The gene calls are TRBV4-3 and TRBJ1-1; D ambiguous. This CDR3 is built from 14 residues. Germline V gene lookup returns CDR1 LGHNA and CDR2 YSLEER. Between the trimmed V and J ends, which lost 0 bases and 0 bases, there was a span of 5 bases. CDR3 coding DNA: TGCGCCAGCAGCCAAGACAGGATGAACACTGAAGCTTTCTTT. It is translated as CASSQDRMNTEAFF.

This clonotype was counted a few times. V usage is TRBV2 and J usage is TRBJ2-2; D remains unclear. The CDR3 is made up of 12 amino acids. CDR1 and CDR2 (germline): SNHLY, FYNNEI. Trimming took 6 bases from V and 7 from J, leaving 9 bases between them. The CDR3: CASRRLSGELFF. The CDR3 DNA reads TGTGCCAGCAGGAGGTTAAGCGGGGAGCTGTTTTTT.

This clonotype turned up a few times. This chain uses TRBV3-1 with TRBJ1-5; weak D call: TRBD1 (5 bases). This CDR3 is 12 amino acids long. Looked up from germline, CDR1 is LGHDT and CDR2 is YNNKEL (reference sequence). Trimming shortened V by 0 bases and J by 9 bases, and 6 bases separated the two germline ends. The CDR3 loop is CASSQDQGPQHF. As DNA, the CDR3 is TGTGCCAGCAGCCAAGATCAGGGGCCCCAGCATTTT.

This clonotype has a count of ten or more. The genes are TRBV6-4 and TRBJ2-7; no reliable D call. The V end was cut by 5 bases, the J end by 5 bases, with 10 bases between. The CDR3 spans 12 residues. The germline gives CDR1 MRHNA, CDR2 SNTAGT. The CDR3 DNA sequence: TGTGCCAGCAGTATCAACACAGACGAGCAGTACTTC. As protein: CASSINTDEQYF.